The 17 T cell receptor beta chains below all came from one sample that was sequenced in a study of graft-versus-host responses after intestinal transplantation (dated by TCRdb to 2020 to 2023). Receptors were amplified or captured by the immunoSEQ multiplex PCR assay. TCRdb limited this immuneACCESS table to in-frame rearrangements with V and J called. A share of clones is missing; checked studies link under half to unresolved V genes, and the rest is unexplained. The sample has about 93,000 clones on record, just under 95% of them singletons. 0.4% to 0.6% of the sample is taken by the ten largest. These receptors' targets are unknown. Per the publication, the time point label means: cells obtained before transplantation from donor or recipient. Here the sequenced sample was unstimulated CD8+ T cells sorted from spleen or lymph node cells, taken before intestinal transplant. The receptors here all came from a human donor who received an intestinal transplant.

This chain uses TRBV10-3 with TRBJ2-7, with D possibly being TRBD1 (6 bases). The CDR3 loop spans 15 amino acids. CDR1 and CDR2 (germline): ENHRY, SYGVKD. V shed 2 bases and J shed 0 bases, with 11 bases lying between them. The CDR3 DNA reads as TGTGCCATCAGTGAGCCTGGACAGAGCTCCTACGAGCAGTACTTC. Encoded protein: CAISEPGQSSYEQYF.

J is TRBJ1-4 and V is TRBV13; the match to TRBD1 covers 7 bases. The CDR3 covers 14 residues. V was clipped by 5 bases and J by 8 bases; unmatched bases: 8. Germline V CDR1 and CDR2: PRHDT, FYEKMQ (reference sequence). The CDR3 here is CASSATGRNEKLFF. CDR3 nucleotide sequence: TGTGCCAGCAGCGCGACAGGGAGGAACGAAAAACTGTTTTTT.

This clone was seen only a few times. CDR3 sequence (DNA): TGTGCCAGCAGCCCCCGGACAGGGTTAGATGAAAAACTGTTTTTT. Translating it yields CASSPRTGLDEKLFF. This chain joins TRBV7-9 and TRBJ1-4, with 8 bases that match TRBD1. Germline V gene sequence: CDR1 SEHNR, CDR2 FQNEAQ (reference sequence). V lost 5 bases, J lost 6 bases, and 8 bases stayed unmatched. The CDR3 totals 15 residues.

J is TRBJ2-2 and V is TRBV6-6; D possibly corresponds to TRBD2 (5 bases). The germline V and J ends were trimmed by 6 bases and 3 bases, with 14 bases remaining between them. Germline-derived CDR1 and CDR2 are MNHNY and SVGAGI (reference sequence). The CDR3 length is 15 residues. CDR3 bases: TGTGCCAGCAGAACTGGACTTAAACACACCGGGGAGCTGTTTTTT. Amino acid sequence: CASRTGLKHTGELFF.

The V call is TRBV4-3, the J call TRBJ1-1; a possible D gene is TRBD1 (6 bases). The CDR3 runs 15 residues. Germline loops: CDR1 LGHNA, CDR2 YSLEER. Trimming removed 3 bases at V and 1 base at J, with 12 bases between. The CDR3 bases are TGCGCCAGCAGCCAGGACAGCCGGCCGAACACTGAAGCTTTCTTT. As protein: CASSQDSRPNTEAFF.

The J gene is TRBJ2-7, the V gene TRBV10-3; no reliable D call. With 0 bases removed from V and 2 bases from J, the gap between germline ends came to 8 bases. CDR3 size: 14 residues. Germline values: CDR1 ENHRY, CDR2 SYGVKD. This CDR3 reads CAISESDGAYEQYF. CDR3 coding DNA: TGTGCCATCAGTGAGTCTGACGGAGCCTACGAGCAGTACTTC.

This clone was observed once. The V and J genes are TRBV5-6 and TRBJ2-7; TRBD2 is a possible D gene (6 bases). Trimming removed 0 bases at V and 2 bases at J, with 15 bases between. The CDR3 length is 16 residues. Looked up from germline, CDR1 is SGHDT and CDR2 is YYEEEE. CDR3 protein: CASSLVLAPITYEQYF. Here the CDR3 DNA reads TGTGCCAGCAGCTTGGTACTAGCACCGATAACCTACGAGCAGTACTTC. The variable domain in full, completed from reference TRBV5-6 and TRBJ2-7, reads DAGVTQSPTHLIKTRGQQVTLRCSPKSGHDTVSWYQQALGQGPQFIFQYYEEEERQRGNFPDRFSGHQFPNYSSELNVNALLLGDSALYLCASSLVLAPITYEQYFGPGTRLTVT.

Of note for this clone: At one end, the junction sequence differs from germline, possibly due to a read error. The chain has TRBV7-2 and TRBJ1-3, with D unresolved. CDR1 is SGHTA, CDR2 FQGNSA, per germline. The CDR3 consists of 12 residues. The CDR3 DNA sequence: TGTGCCAGCAGCTTAGTAGGAGGCCTCTCGGATTTT. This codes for CASSLVGGLSDF.

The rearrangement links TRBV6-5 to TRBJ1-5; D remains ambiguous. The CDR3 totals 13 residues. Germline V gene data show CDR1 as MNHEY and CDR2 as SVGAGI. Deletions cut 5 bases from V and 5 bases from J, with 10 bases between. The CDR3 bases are TGTGCCAGCAGTGTTAGAACTCATCAGCCCCAGCATTTT. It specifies CASSVRTHQPQHF.

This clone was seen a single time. The CDR3 reads CASSPRGISTEAFF. The CDR3 nucleotides read TGTGCCAGTAGTCCGCGGGGGATCAGCACTGAAGCTTTCTTT. This chain uses TRBV19 with TRBJ1-1; D is perhaps TRBD1 (5 bases). The germline gives CDR1 LNHDA, CDR2 SQIVND (reference sequence). The V gene lost 5 bases and the J gene lost 4 bases, with 14 bases spanning the gap. The CDR3 has 14 residues. The entire variable domain, with the rest obtained from reference TRBV19 and TRBJ1-1, is as follows: DGGITQSPKYLFRKEGQNVTLSCEQNLNHDAMYWYRQDPGQGLRLIYYSQIVNDFQKGDIAEGYSVSREKKESFPLTVTSAQKNPTAFYLCASSPRGISTEAFFGQGTRLTVV.

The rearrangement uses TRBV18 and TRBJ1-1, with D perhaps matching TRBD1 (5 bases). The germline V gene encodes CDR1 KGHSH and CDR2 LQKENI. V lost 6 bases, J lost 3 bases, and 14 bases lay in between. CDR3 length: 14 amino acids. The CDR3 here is CASSRTRPHTEAFF. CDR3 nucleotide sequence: TGTGCCAGCTCGCGGACAAGACCTCACACTGAAGCTTTCTTT.

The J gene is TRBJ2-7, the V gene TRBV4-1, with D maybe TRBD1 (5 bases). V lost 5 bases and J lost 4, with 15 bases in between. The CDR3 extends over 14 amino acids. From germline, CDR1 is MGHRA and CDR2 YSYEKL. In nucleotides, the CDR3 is TGCGCCAGCAGCACCGCAGGGATGCCATACGAGCAGTACTTC. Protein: CASSTAGMPYEQYF.

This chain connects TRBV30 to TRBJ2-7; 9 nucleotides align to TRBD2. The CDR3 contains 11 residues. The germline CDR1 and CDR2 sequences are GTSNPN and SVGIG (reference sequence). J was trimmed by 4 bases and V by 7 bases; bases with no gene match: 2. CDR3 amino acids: CALAGAYEQYF. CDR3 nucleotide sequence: TGTGCCTTAGCGGGAGCGTACGAGCAGTACTTC. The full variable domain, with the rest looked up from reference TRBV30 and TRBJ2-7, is SQTIHQWPATLVQPVGSPLSLECTVEGTSNPNLYWYRQAAGRGLQLLFYSVGIGQISSEVPQNLSASRPQDRQFILSSKKLLLSDSGFYLCALAGAYEQYFGPGTRLTVT.

DNA for the CDR3: TGTGCCAGCTCACGAGCGGGAGGTTCAGATACGCAGTATTTT. This codes for CASSRAGGSDTQYF. V is TRBV18 and J is TRBJ2-3, with 9 nucleotides matching TRBD2. J gave up 4 bases and V 4 bases, and 3 bases lay outside the gene matches. This CDR3 has 14 amino acids. Germline V gives CDR1 KGHSH, CDR2 LQKENI.

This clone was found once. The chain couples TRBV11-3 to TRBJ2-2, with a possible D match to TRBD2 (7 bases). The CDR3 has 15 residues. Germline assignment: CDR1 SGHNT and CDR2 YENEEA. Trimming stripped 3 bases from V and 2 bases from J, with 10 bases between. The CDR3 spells CASSLGGPNTGELFF. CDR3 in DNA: TGTGCCAGCAGCTTGGGGGGGCCAAACACCGGGGAGCTGTTTTTT.

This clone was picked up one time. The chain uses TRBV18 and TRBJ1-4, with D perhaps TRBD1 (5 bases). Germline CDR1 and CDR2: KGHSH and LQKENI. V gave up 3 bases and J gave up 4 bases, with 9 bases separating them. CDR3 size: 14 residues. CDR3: CASSPQGSNEKLFF. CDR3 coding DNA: TGTGCCAGCTCACCTCAGGGTAGTAATGAAAAACTGTTTTTT.

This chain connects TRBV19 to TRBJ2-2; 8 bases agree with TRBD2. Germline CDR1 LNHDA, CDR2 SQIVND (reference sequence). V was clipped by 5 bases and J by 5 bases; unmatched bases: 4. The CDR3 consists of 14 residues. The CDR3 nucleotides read TGTGCCAGTAGTCAGGGACTAGTAACCGGGGAGCTGTTTTTT. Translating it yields CASSQGLVTGELFF.